A single T cell receptor beta chain is shown here with its context. The data belong to a study of blood T cell repertoires in COVID-19. Study background: Nucleic acid was either cDNA or gDNA, and it came from T cells, B-cell-depleted T cells, or PBMCs.

Trimming pared 7 bases from V and 4 bases from J, leaving 13 bases between. The CDR3 has 13 amino acids. Germline V CDR1 and CDR2: SQVTM, ANQGSEA. Libraries were prepared by immunoSEQ multiplex PCR; TCRdb keeps only in-frame clonotypes and omits some of them. The sample consists of 200,000 to 300,000 clones, about 79% of them appearing once. Sequenced sample: peripheral blood. The clonotype was recovered from a woman at least 80 years old with acute or convalescent COVID-19. V is TRBV29-1 and J is TRBJ2-2, with D perhaps given as TRBD1 or TRBD2 (6 bases each). CDR3 nucleotides: TGCAGCGGGGGGCTAGCGCTCACCGGGGAGCTGTTTTTT. Its translation is CSGGLALTGELFF.